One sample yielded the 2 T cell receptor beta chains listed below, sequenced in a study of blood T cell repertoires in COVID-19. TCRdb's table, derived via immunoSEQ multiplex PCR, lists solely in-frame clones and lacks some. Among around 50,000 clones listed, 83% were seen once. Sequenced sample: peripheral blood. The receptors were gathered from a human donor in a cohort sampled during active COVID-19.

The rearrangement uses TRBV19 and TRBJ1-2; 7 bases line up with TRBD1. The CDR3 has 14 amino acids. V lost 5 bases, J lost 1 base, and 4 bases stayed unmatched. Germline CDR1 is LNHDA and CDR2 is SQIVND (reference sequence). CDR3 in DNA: TGTGCCAGTAGTTTCCCAGGGGGTAACTATGGCTACACCTTC. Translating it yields CASSFPGGNYGYTF.

In DNA form, the CDR3 reads TGTGCCAGCAGCCCCGGGACACAAGTCACAGATACGCAGTATTTT. This translates into CASSPGTQVTDTQYF. This rearrangement joins TRBV27 to TRBJ2-3; the D gene is possibly TRBD1 (6 bases). Trimming shortened V by 6 bases and J by 2 bases, and 15 bases separated the two germline ends. The germline gives CDR1 MNHEY, CDR2 SMNVEV (reference sequence). This CDR3 is built from 15 residues.